This T cell receptor beta chain appears in the sequencing data of a study of shared clonotypes between healthy human individuals. Study summary: With ages of 18 to 49, the donors were a couple of women and a few men.

As processed by the authors: Filtering differed for immunoSEQ, which gave only junction sequences without quality scores. TCRdb's table, derived via immunoSEQ multiplex PCR, lists solely in-frame clones and lacks some. That table supplies the V and J calls and clone size; D and trimming were determined from the DNA. The top ten clones hold roughly 0.34% of a sample with 2 million to 2.5 million clones, roughly 90% of them seen once. With V trimmed by 4 bases and J by 4 bases, 3 bases remained unmatched. From germline, CDR1 is MDHEN and CDR2 SYDVKM. The CDR3 covers 13 residues. Material: naive CD4+ T cells from PBMCs. Described subset: CD45RA+ positively selected. The genes are TRBV28 and TRBJ1-2; 7 nucleotides agree with TRBD1. The clonotype originates from a man younger than 35 in good health. Some clones in this sample may be carry-over from other donors' samples. The DNA of the CDR3 is TGTGCCAGCAGTTCGACAGGGCTCTATGGCTACACCTTC. It codes for CASSSTGLYGYTF.